Below, 2 T cell receptor beta chains from the same sample are listed, as sequenced in a study of CD8+CD57+ T cells in acquired aplastic anemia. TCR beta VDJ combinations and CDR3 sequences were profiled from genomic DNA. TCRdb re-analysed the reads in MiXCR, keeping a single row per CDR3 protein. The data show approximately 170,000 distinct CDR3 sequences, under 75% seen once. The specimen was sorted CD4+, CD8+, or CD8+CD57+ T cells (not recorded which) from PBMCs. These TCRs come from a human donor in good health.

This clonotype was detected only a few times. This chain uses TRBV19 with TRBJ2-3; TRBD1 or TRBD2 may be the D gene (5 bases each). The CDR3 sequence is 13 residues long. With 7 bases removed from V and 1 base from J, the gap between germline ends came to 9 bases. CDR1 is LNHDA, CDR2 SQIVND, per germline (reference sequence). CDR3 in amino acids: CASNGGRTDTQYF. The CDR3 nucleotides read TGTGCCAGTAATGGGGGTCGCACAGATACGCAGTATTTT.

The CDR3 reads CASSPGGFDTQYF. The CDR3 DNA sequence: TGTGCCAGCAGCCCCGGAGGTTTCGATACGCAGTATTTT. The gene calls are TRBV12-3 or TRBV12-4 and TRBJ2-3; possible D gene TRBD2, 5 bases. The CDR3 runs 13 residues. Trimming shortened V by 6 bases and J by 6 bases, and 13 bases separated the two germline ends.